What follows are 23 T cell receptor beta chains derived from one specimen sequenced in a study of beta chain features in type 1 diabetes. These receptors' antigens are unknown. Findings and caveats of the study: Moderate yet significant TCRB CDR3 shortening was seen in Type 1 diabetes patients in all four CD4+ subsets.

Expressed TCRB transcripts got sequenced, as all isolated RNA was reverse transcribed. Sequenced by immunoSEQ multiplex PCR; TCRdb stores in-frame clones only, minus some. The sample has some 240,000 clones, roughly 17% seen once. Sequenced input: naive CD4+ T cells from blood. Receptor source: a man aged 30 to 45 with type 1 diabetes.

This clone has just a few counts. CDR3 DNA sequence: TGCAGCGTAGTCCGGGGACTTAATGAAAAACTGTTTTTT. This encodes CSVVRGLNEKLFF. The chain employs TRBV29-1 and TRBJ1-4, with D possibly matching TRBD1 (5 bases). This CDR3 has 13 residues. V dropped 6 bases and J dropped 4 bases, with 12 bases sitting between them. The germline gives CDR1 SQVTM, CDR2 ANQGSEA.

This clone was counted a few times. This chain joins TRBV9 and TRBJ2-7, with D perhaps TRBD1 or TRBD2 (5 bases each). This CDR3 is built from 14 residues. The V gene lost 1 base and the J gene lost 2 bases, with 10 bases spanning the gap. Germline CDR1 is SGDLS and CDR2 is YYNGEE. The CDR3 loop is CASSVFPGPYEQYF. CDR3 sequence (DNA): TGTGCCAGCAGCGTATTTCCGGGGCCCTACGAGCAGTACTTC.

The chain recombines TRBV5-4 with TRBJ1-1; D is ambiguous. Per germline, CDR1 SGHNT and CDR2 YYREEE (reference sequence). The CDR3 extends over 14 amino acids. V was shortened by 5 bases and J by 1 base, with 12 bases between the two germline ends. CDR3 in DNA: TGTGCCAGCAGGCATCAGCTCCGGAACACTGAAGCTTTCTTT. Its protein product is CASRHQLRNTEAFF.

This clone was observed a few times. The chain recombines TRBV10-3 with TRBJ2-1; 9 bases line up with TRBD2. J was trimmed by 9 bases and V by 1 base; bases with no gene match: 4. The CDR3 length is 14 residues. The V gene's germline CDR1 is ENHRY and CDR2 SYGVKD. The CDR3 DNA sequence: TGTGCCATCAGTGAGTGGCGGGAGGGGAGTGAGCAGTTCTTC. This gives the protein CAISEWREGSEQFF.

The chain is built from TRBV5-1 and TRBJ2-1; 7 bases agree with TRBD2. CDR1 is SGHRS, CDR2 YFSETQ, per germline. Losses at the gene ends were 4 bases for V and 0 bases for J; bases not matched to a gene: 7. CDR3 size: 16 residues. The CDR3 loop reads CASSDRGSTSYNEQFF. DNA for the CDR3: TGCGCCAGCAGCGATCGCGGGAGCACCTCCTACAATGAGCAGTTCTTC.

V gene TRBV25-1 combines with J gene TRBJ2-7; D might be TRBD1 (6 bases). CDR3 length: 14 residues. Germline V gene data show CDR1 as MGHDK and CDR2 as SYGVNS. V lost 5 bases and J 2 bases, leaving 13 bases between the germline ends. DNA for the CDR3: TGTGCCAGCAGTCCCCTCGGGACAACCTACGAGCAGTACTTC. Translating gives CASSPLGTTYEQYF.

The chain carries TRBV30 and TRBJ2-1; 9 bases map to TRBD2. In germline, CDR1 is GTSNPN, CDR2 SVGIG (reference sequence). The CDR3 spans 18 residues. The junction had 18 bases not matched to a gene; V was cut back by 3 bases and J by 6 bases. CDR3 in DNA: TGTGCCTGGAGGGCCTACGGGGTAGCGGGAGTGGTACGCAATGAGCAGTTCTTC. Translated: CAWRAYGVAGVVRNEQFF.

This clone showed up just a few times. The chain has TRBV14 and TRBJ2-1; the D gene is possibly TRBD1 (5 bases). The V and J ends lost 2 bases and 4 bases respectively, with 12 bases between them. This CDR3 region has 15 residues. CDR1 and CDR2 from the germline V gene are SGHDN and FVKESK. The CDR3 region is CASSQFRATYNEQFF. CDR3 in DNA: TGTGCCAGCAGCCAATTCAGGGCTACATACAATGAGCAGTTCTTC.

J is TRBJ2-3 and V is TRBV15; weak D call: TRBD1 (6 bases). CDR3 size: 16 residues. V dropped 1 base and J dropped 4 bases, with 15 bases sitting between them. The germline gives CDR1 LNHNV, CDR2 YYDKDF (reference sequence). The CDR3 DNA sequence: TGTGCCACCAGCAGAGCTACAGGGATCTTGGCAGATACGCAGTATTTT. Translation gives CATSRATGILADTQYF.

The chain couples TRBV7-8 to TRBJ2-7; maybe TRBD2 (5 bases). Between the trimmed V and J ends, which lost 4 bases and 2 bases, there was a span of 21 bases. Germline-derived CDR1 and CDR2 are SGHVS and FQNEAQ. The CDR3 has 17 amino acids. Written as DNA, the CDR3 is TGTGCCAGCAGCTCCACCCTTGAGCGGCGCAGGACCTACGAGCAGTACTTC. Its protein product is CASSSTLERRRTYEQYF.

The chain recombines TRBV28 with TRBJ2-7, with a tentative D call TRBD2 (5 bases). The V gene's germline CDR1 is MDHEN and CDR2 SYDVKM. The CDR3 runs 15 residues. V was pared by 7 bases and J by 0 bases, with 16 bases between. The CDR3 DNA follows: TGTGCCAGCACCCCAGTGAGGAGGAGCTCCTACGAGCAGTACTTC. Its protein product is CASTPVRRSSYEQYF. The full variable domain, completed using reference TRBV28 and TRBJ2-7, is DVKVTQSSRYLVKRTGEKVFLECVQDMDHENMFWYRQDPGLGLRLIYFSYDVKMKEKGDIPEGYSVSREKKERFSLILESASTNQTSMYLCASTPVRRSSYEQYFGPGTRLTVT.

This clone has more than one count but fewer than ten. This chain connects TRBV4-2 to TRBJ2-5, with TRBD2 as a possible D gene (6 bases). CDR1 is LGHNA and CDR2 is YNFKEQ in the germline V gene. V dropped 2 bases and J dropped 5 bases, with 9 bases sitting between them. The CDR3 is 13 residues long. The CDR3 loop reads CASSQIRGETQYF. CDR3 bases: TGTGCCAGCAGCCAAATCCGGGGGGAGACCCAGTACTTC.

In its sample, this clone was seen a few times. The chain uses TRBV7-9 and TRBJ2-1, with 11 bases identical to TRBD2. The trim removed 5 bases at V and 7 bases at J, leaving 10 bases unmatched. This CDR3 has 16 amino acids. CDR1 SEHNR and CDR2 FQNEAQ come from the germline V gene (reference sequence). Here the CDR3 DNA reads TGTGCCAGCAGCCCCACTAGCGGGAGTGTGAATAATGAGCAGTTCTTC. Encoded protein: CASSPTSGSVNNEQFF.

The gene calls are TRBV29-1 and TRBJ2-1; D is undetermined. Germline-derived CDR1 and CDR2 are SQVTM and ANQGSEA. V was trimmed by 2 bases and J by 3 bases, leaving 11 bases between them. This CDR3 comprises 14 residues. The CDR3 loop reads CSVEWQILYNEQFF. As DNA, the CDR3 is TGCAGCGTTGAATGGCAAATCCTCTACAATGAGCAGTTCTTC.

This chain uses TRBV30 with TRBJ1-1; the match to TRBD1 covers 8 bases. With V trimmed by 2 bases and J by 5 bases, 10 bases remained unmatched. Germline loops: CDR1 GTSNPN, CDR2 SVGIG (reference sequence). This CDR3 is built from 15 residues. The CDR3 DNA is TGTGCCTGGAGTCGGGTACAGGGGGTCGGAACTGAAGCTTTCTTT. This sequence encodes CAWSRVQGVGTEAFF. Drawing the rest from reference TRBV30 and TRBJ1-1, the complete variable domain is SQTIHQWPATLVQPVGSPLSLECTVEGTSNPNLYWYRQAAGRGLQLLFYSVGIGQISSEVPQNLSASRPQDRQFILSSKKLLLSDSGFYLCAWSRVQGVGTEAFFGQGTRLTVV.

To note about this clone: The same CDR3 arises from other DNA sequences in this sample as well. The rearrangement uses TRBV29-1 and TRBJ2-2; the D is unclear. V was trimmed by 4 bases and J by 2 bases, leaving 5 bases between them. From germline, CDR1 is SQVTM and CDR2 ANQGSEA. The CDR3 is 12 residues long. CDR3 region: CSVVPNTGELFF. In DNA, the CDR3 is TGCAGCGTTGTCCCCAACACCGGGGAGCTGTTTTTT.

The gene calls are TRBV29-1 and TRBJ2-1, with D tentatively TRBD1 (6 bases). Germline CDR1 is SQVTM and CDR2 is ANQGSEA. The CDR3 runs to 14 residues. V lost 7 bases and J 3 bases, leaving 16 bases between the germline ends. The CDR3 region has the DNA TGCAGCGGCCGTCAATTACAGGGCTACAATGAGCAGTTCTTC. It is translated as CSGRQLQGYNEQFF.

The rearrangement links TRBV29-1 to TRBJ1-5, with TRBD1 matching over 12 bases. J was trimmed by 5 bases and V by 5 bases; bases with no gene match: 4. CDR1 and CDR2 (germline): SQVTM, ANQGSEA. The CDR3 is 14 residues long. The CDR3 loop is CSVKGQGAHQPQHF. Written as DNA, the CDR3 is TGCAGCGTTAAGGGACAGGGGGCGCATCAGCCCCAGCATTTT.

The chain joins TRBV29-1 to TRBJ2-5; D ambiguous. This CDR3 has 14 residues. Germline CDR1 SQVTM, CDR2 ANQGSEA. Between the trimmed V and J ends, which lost 4 bases and 2 bases, there was a span of 14 bases. CDR3 region: CSVGTRLKQETQYF. The CDR3 region has the DNA TGCAGCGTTGGTACCCGACTGAAGCAAGAGACCCAGTACTTC.

As to this clone: Distinct nucleotide sequences in the sample also encode this CDR3. The V gene is TRBV2, the J gene TRBJ2-5; no definite D call. Trimming shortened V by 6 bases and J by 2 bases, and 4 bases separated the two germline ends. The length of the CDR3 is 11 residues. In germline, CDR1 is SNHLY, CDR2 FYNNEI. DNA for the CDR3: TGTGCCAGCAGACTACAAGAGACCCAGTACTTC. Its protein product is CASRLQETQYF.

This clone appeared a few times. The rearrangement joins TRBV6-5 to TRBJ1-1; 7 bases line up with TRBD1. CDR3 length: 14 residues. V lost 2 bases and J lost 4; bases outside the gene matches: 4. The germline CDR1 and CDR2 sequences are MNHEY and SVGAGI. CDR3 in DNA: TGTGCCAGCAGTTACCGGACAGGAAGCACTGAAGCTTTCTTT. The encoded protein is CASSYRTGSTEAFF.

The V call is TRBV4-1, the J call TRBJ2-6; no firm D call. V gave up 2 bases and J gave up 1 base, with 15 bases separating them. The CDR3 runs to 18 residues. Germline V gene data show CDR1 as MGHRA and CDR2 as YSYEKL. This CDR3 reads CASSQTGTRSSGANVLTF. CDR3 sequence (DNA): TGCGCCAGCAGCCAAACGGGTACGCGGAGTTCTGGGGCCAACGTCCTGACTTTC.

This clone turned up a few times. The V gene is TRBV30, the J gene TRBJ1-2; perhaps TRBD1 as D (5 bases). The CDR3 has 14 amino acids. Germline-derived CDR1 and CDR2 are GTSNPN and SVGIG (reference sequence). Deletions cut 6 bases from V and 7 bases from J, with 21 bases between. The CDR3 DNA is TGTGCCTGCCTGGACCAGGGTCCATTCCCTGGCTACACCTTC. Protein product: CACLDQGPFPGYTF.